This T cell receptor beta chain was sequenced during a study of T cell changes during pregnancy in multiple sclerosis. V dropped 1 base and J dropped 3; count of bases not matched to a gene: 3. The CDR3 totals 16 residues. CDR1 is LGHNA and CDR2 is YNFKEQ in the germline V gene. Measured with immunoSEQ multiplex PCR; TCRdb has only the in-frame clones, and not every one. Counted here are 80,000 or so clones, about 92% occurring once; the ten biggest clones make up about 3%. The material was peripheral blood, obtained before pregnancy. V and J are TRBV4-2 and TRBJ2-1; TRBD2 matches 10 bases. The receptor comes from a female donor with multiple sclerosis, enrolled in a pregnancy study. For the CDR3, the DNA is TGTGCCAGCAGCCAAGGAGCGGGAGGGCTCTACAATGAGCAGTTCTTC. Its translation: CASSQGAGGLYNEQFF.